The 9 T cell receptor beta chains below come from one sample, sequenced in a study of T cells after posttransplantation cyclophosphamide. Cyclophosphamide on days +3 and +4 followed busulfan-fludarabine conditioning and a marrow graft. The data were produced by immunoSEQ multiplex PCR, yet TCRdb's version contains in-frame clones alone and is incomplete. Of under 7,500 clones listed, approximately 80% are singletons. This specimen was CD4+ T cells sorted from blood, taken approximately 330 days after allogeneic stem cell transplant with posttransplant cyclophosphamide. These receptors originate from a male patient between 45 and 60 years old who received an allogeneic stem cell transplant from a related donor and was CMV-positive. Some T cells may be provided by the graft donor.

The chain has TRBV18 and TRBJ2-7, with 7 positions matching TRBD2. V trimming: 3 bases; J trimming: 2 bases; junction bases outside the gene matches: 1. Per the germline V gene, CDR1 is KGHSH and CDR2 is LQKENI. The CDR3 runs 13 residues. This CDR3 reads CASSPAGAYEQYF. The CDR3 DNA sequence: TGTGCCAGCTCACCCGCGGGGGCCTACGAGCAGTACTTC.

The chain employs TRBV4-3 and TRBJ2-1; possible D gene TRBD2, 6 bases. This CDR3 has 16 amino acids. V was shortened by 4 bases and J by 4 bases, with 17 bases between the two germline ends. Germline V gene lookup returns CDR1 LGHNA and CDR2 YSLEER. CDR3 sequence reads: CASSLGLAESYNEQFF. CDR3 sequence (DNA): TGCGCCAGCAGCCTTGGGTTAGCGGAGTCATACAATGAGCAGTTCTTC.

The CDR3 nucleotides read TGCAGCGTTGTTGCGGGAGGATTCAATGAGCAGTTCTTC. It is translated as CSVVAGGFNEQFF. The chain links TRBV29-1 to TRBJ2-1; 8 nucleotides agree with TRBD2. The germline V gene has CDR1 SQVTM and CDR2 ANQGSEA. J gave up 6 bases and V 4 bases, and 5 bases lay outside the gene matches. The CDR3 contains 13 residues.

To note about this clone: At one end, the junction sequence differs from germline, possibly due to a read error. The chain joins TRBV7-7 to TRBJ2-1, with 10 positions matching TRBD1. Per the germline V gene, CDR1 is SSHAT and CDR2 is FNYEAQ (reference sequence). The CDR3 length is 16 residues. The CDR3 nucleotides read TGTGCTAGCAGCTTACTAGGGACAGGGGCTGGCAATGAGCAGTTCTTC. It is translated as CASSLLGTGAGNEQFF.

The CDR3 bases are TGTGCCAGCAGGTGGGAGCGGACCTACAATGAGCAGTTCTTC. Protein product: CASRWERTYNEQFF. The chain is built from TRBV6-1 and TRBJ2-1, with TRBD2 as a possible D gene (5 bases). The CDR3 runs 14 residues. In germline, CDR1 is MNHNS, CDR2 SASEGT. V dropped 6 bases and J dropped 2 bases, with 11 bases sitting between them.

The V call is TRBV7-2, the J call TRBJ1-6; perhaps TRBD1 as D (5 bases). CDR1 SGHTA and CDR2 FQGNSA come from the germline V gene. This CDR3 is 15 amino acids long. V lost 0 bases, J lost 5 bases, and 8 bases lay in between. CDR3 coding DNA: TGTGCCAGCAGCTTAGCCTCAGGGCATAATTCACCCCTCCACTTT. Translation gives CASSLASGHNSPLHF. Supplemented by reference TRBV7-2 and TRBJ1-6, the full variable domain reads GAGVSQSPSNKVTEKGKDVELRCDPISGHTALYWYRQSLGQGLEFLIYFQGNSAPDKSGLPSDRFSAERTGGSVSTLTIQRTQQEDSAVYLCASSLASGHNSPLHFGNGTRLTVT.

This sequence joins TRBV10-2 and TRBJ2-1; TRBD2 matches at 8 bases. This CDR3 comprises 15 residues. Germline assignment: CDR1 WSHSY and CDR2 SAAADI. V lost 6 bases, J lost 5 bases, and 9 bases stayed unmatched. CDR3 sequence (DNA): TGCGCCAGCAGAAGGTGGACTAGCCGTGACAATGAGCAGTTCTTC. Its translation is CASRRWTSRDNEQFF.

V and J are TRBV7-8 and TRBJ1-2, with 9 bases identical to TRBD1. V trimming: 1 base; J trimming: 4 bases; junction bases outside the gene matches: 7. The V gene's germline CDR1 is SGHVS and CDR2 FQNEAQ. This CDR3 is built from 16 residues. CDR3 residues: CASSLVGGQGSYGYTF. DNA of the CDR3: TGTGCCAGCAGCTTAGTAGGAGGACAGGGGTCCTATGGCTACACCTTC.

The chain is built from TRBV11-3 and TRBJ2-6; TRBD2 might be the D (6 bases). The CDR3 spans 15 residues. V was clipped by 5 bases and J by 3 bases, with 11 bases between them. The germline V gene has CDR1 SGHNT and CDR2 YENEEA. In nucleotides, the CDR3 is TGTGCCAGCAGCCCTGGGACTTATGGGGCCAACGTCCTGACTTTC. Protein: CASSPGTYGANVLTF. The complete variable domain, with remaining parts taken from reference TRBV11-3 and TRBJ2-6, reads EAGVVQSPRYKIIEKKQPVAFWCNPISGHNTLYWYLQNLGQGPELLIRYENEEAVDDSQLPKDRFSAERLKGVDSTLKIQPAELGDSAVYLCASSPGTYGANVLTFGAGSRLTVL.